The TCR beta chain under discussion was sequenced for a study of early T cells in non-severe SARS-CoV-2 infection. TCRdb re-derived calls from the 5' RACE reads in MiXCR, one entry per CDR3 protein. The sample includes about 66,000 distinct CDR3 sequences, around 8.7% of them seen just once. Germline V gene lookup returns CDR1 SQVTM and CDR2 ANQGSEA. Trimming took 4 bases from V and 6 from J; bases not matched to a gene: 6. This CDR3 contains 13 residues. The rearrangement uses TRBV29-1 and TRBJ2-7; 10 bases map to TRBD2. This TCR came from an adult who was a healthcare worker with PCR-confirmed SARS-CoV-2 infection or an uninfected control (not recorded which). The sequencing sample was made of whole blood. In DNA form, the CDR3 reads TGCAGCGTTGGATCTAGCGGGAGTGGCGAGCAGTACTTC. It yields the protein CSVGSSGSGEQYF.